This T cell receptor (beta chain) is from a study of beta chain features in type 1 diabetes. As for the study in general: Summed over all samples, the examined sorted cells came to more than 85 million.

Trimming shortened V by 8 bases and J by 3 bases, and 10 bases separated the two germline ends. Germline-derived CDR1 and CDR2 are SNHLY and FYNNEI. The CDR3 has 13 amino acids. The entirety of the isolated RNA underwent reverse transcription, so expressed TCRB transcripts were sequenced. Produced via immunoSEQ multiplex PCR; TCRdb's table is partial and in-frame only. The sample yields around 710,000 clones, roughly 12% seen once. As to this clone: The antigen is not known.

Isolation of CD4+ naive, central memory, regulatory and stem cell-like memory cells was achieved by sorting via CD45RO/CCR7/CD25/CD127/CD95/CD27. Study-wide results and limits: Across all four CD4+ subsets, people with type 1 diabetes showed modestly shorter TCRB CDR3s.

The chain has TRBV2 and TRBJ1-4; D gene unclear. The sequenced material came from naive CD4+ T cells from blood. The receptor's source is a young man with type 1 diabetes. CDR3: CASHTGPNEKLFF. The CDR3 DNA follows: TGTGCCAGCCATACCGGCCCTAATGAAAAACTGTTTTTT.